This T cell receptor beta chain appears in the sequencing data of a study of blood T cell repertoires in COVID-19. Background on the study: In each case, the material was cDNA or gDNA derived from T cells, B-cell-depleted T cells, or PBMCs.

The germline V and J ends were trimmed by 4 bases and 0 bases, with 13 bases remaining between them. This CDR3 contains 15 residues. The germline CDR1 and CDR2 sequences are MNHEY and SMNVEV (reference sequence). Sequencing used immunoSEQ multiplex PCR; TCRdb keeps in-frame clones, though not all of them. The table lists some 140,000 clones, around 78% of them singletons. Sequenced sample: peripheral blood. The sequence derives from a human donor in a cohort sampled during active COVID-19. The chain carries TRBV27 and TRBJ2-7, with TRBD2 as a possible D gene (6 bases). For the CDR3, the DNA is TGTGCCAGCAGTTCAGGGAGGACCCCCTCCTACGAGCAGTACTTC. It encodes CASSSGRTPSYEQYF.